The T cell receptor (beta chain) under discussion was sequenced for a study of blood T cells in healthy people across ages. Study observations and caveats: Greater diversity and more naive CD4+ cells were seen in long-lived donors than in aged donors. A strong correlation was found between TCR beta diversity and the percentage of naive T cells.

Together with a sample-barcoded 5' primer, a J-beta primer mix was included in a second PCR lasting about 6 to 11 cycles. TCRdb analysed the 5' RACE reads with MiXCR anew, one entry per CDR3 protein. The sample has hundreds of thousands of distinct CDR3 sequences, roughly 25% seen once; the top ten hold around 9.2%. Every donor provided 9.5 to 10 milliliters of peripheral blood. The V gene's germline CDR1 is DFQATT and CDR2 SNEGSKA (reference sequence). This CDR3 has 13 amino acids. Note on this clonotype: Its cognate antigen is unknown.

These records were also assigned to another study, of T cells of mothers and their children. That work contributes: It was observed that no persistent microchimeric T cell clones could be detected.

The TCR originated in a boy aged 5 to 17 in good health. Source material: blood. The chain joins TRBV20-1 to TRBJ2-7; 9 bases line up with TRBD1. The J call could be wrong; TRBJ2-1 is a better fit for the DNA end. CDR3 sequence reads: CSSKQGADNEQFF. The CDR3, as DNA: TGCAGTTCCAAACAGGGGGCGGACAATGAGCAGTTCTTC.